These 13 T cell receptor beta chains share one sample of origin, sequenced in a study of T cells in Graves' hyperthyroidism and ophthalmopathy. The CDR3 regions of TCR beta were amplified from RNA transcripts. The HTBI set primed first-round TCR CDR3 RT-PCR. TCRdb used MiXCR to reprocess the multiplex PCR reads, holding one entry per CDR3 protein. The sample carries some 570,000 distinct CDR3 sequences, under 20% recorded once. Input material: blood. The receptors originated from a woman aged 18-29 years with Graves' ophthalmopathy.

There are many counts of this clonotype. CDR3 DNA: TGTGCCAGTCGGACAGCCTCCTACGAGCAGTACTTC. Protein: CASRTASYEQYF. The chain carries TRBV27 and TRBJ2-7; possibly TRBD1 for D (6 bases). V gave up 9 bases and J gave up 0 bases, with 9 bases separating them. CDR1 is MNHEY and CDR2 is SMNVEV in the germline V gene (reference sequence). The CDR3 covers 12 residues.

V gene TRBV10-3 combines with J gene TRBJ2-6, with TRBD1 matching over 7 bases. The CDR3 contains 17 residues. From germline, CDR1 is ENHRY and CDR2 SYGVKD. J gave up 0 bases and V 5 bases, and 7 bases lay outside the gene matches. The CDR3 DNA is TGTGCCATCAGTTCTACAGGGGATGGCTCTGGGGCCAACGTCCTGACTTTC. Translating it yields CAISSTGDGSGANVLTF.

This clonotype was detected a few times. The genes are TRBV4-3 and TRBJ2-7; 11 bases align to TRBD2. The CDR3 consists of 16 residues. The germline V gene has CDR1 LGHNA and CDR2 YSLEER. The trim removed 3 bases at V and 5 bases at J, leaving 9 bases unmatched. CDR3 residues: CASSQGSLAGDDEQYF. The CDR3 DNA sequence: TGCGCCAGCAGCCAGGGTTCACTAGCGGGAGACGACGAGCAGTACTTC.

CDR3 coding DNA: TGTGCCACTTCTGGTCCCGAATGGAATTCACCCCTCCACTTT. Its translation is CATSGPEWNSPLHF. The gene calls are TRBV15 and TRBJ1-6; D remains ambiguous. CDR1 is LNHNV and CDR2 is YYDKDF in the germline V gene (reference sequence). Between the trimmed V and J ends, which lost 9 bases and 7 bases, there was a span of 16 bases. This CDR3 comprises 14 residues.

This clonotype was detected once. The CDR3 nucleotides read TGTGCCAGCAGCTTAGTTGCGAGCCCCTACGAGCAGTACTTC. It encodes CASSLVASPYEQYF. The chain is built from TRBV7-9 and TRBJ2-7, with D unclear. Trimming removed 1 base at V and 2 bases at J, with 9 bases between. CDR3 length: 14 amino acids. Germline lookup yields CDR1 SEHNR and CDR2 FQNEAQ (reference sequence).

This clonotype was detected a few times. Here the CDR3 DNA reads TGTGCCAGCAGTTTAAGACGAGGGGGCAATCAGCCCCAGCATTTT. This translates into CASSLRRGGNQPQHF. The rearrangement uses TRBV27 and TRBJ1-5, with D possibly TRBD1 on 5 matching bases. CDR1 is MNHEY and CDR2 is SMNVEV in the germline V gene (reference sequence). The CDR3 extends over 15 amino acids. Between the trimmed V and J ends, which lost 2 bases and 2 bases, there was a span of 10 bases.

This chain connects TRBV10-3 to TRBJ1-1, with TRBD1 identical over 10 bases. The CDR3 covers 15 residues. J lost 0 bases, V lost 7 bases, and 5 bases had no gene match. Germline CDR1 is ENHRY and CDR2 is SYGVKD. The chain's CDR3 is CAIKGQGVMNTEAFF. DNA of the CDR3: TGTGCCATCAAAGGACAGGGGGTAATGAACACTGAAGCTTTCTTT.

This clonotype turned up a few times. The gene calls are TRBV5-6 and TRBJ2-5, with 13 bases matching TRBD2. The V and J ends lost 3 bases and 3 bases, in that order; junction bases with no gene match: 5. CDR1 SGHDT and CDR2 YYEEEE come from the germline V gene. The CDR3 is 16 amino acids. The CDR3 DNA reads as TGTGCCAGCAGCTGGCCCGGGACTAGCGGGAAAGAGACCCAGTACTTC. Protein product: CASSWPGTSGKETQYF.

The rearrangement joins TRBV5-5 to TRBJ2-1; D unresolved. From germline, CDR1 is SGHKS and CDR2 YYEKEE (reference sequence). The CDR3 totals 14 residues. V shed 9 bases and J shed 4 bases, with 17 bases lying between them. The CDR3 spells CATSEEEAYNEQFF. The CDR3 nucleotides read TGTGCCACCTCCGAAGAGGAAGCATACAATGAGCAGTTCTTC. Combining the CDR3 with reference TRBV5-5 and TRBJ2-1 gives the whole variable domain DAGVTQSPTHLIKTRGQQVTLRCSPISGHKSVSWYQQVLGQGPQFIFQYYEKEERGRGNFPDRFSARQFPNYSSELNVNALLLGDSALYLCATSEEEAYNEQFFGPGTRLTVL.

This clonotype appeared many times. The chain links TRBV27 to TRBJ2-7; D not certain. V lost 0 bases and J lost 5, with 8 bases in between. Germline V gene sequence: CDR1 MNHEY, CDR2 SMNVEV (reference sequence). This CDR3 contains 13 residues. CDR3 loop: CASSLSSLHEQYF. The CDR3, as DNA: TGTGCCAGCAGTTTATCGTCACTCCACGAGCAGTACTTC.

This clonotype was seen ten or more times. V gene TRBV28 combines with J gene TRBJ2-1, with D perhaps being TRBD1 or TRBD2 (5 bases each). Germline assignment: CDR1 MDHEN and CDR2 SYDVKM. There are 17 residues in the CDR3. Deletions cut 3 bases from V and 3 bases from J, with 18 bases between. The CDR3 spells CASSFRWDGGYYNEQFF. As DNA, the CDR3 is TGTGCCAGCAGTTTTCGTTGGGACGGAGGCTACTACAATGAGCAGTTCTTC.

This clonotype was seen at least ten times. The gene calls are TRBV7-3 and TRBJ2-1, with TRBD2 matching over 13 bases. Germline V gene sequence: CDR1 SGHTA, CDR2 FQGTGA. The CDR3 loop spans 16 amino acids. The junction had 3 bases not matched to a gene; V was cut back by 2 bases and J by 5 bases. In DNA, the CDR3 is TGTGCCAGCAGCTTAGGGACTAGCGGGGTTAACAATGAGCAGTTCTTC. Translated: CASSLGTSGVNNEQFF.

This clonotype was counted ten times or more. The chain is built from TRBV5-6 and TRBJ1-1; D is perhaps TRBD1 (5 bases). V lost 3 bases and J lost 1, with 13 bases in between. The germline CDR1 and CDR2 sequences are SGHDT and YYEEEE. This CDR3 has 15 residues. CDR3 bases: TGTGCCAGCAGCTCGCCCCTGACAGCGAACACTGAAGCTTTCTTT. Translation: CASSSPLTANTEAFF.